The following is a T cell receptor beta chain sequence with its context. The data belong to a study of blood T cell repertoires in COVID-19. Whole-study context: The United States, Italy and Spain supplied acute and convalescent COVID-19 samples. Nucleic acid was either cDNA or gDNA, and it came from T cells, B-cell-depleted T cells, or PBMCs.

Germline-derived CDR1 and CDR2 are MNHEY and SVGAGI. The CDR3 runs to 16 residues. V gave up 0 bases and J gave up 9 bases; unmatched junction bases: 5. Study processing details: Nucleated cell number was recorded as an estimate derived from reference gene primer amplification. Profiled with immunoSEQ multiplex PCR; TCRdb holds only in-frame clones, not every one. That table supplies the V and J calls and clone size; D and trimming were determined from the DNA. The sample carries about 83,000 clones, about four fifths recorded once. Material: peripheral blood. V usage is TRBV6-5 and J usage is TRBJ2-3; 14 nucleotides line up with TRBD2. The origin of this receptor is a woman of 80 years or more with acute or convalescent COVID-19. The CDR3: CASSYSLTSGGGTQYF. The CDR3 DNA reads TGTGCCAGCAGTTACTCATTGACTAGCGGGGGGGGCACGCAGTATTTT.